The 15 T cell receptor beta chains reported below all come from one sample, sequenced in a study of cytomegalovirus exposure and HLA in healthy donors. Primers: 60 Vbeta forward and 13 Jbeta reverse. Some clones are missing from TCRdb's copy, which holds only in-frame ones; the method was immunoSEQ multiplex PCR. The table has about 98,000 clones, approximately 87% seen once; the top ten hold just over 2.5%. Sequenced: PBMCs. These receptor sequences come from a man aged 40-49 years in good health and CMV-seronegative.

The chain employs TRBV7-3 and TRBJ2-3, with 8 nucleotides matching TRBD1. The germline V gene encodes CDR1 SGHTA and CDR2 FQGTGA. This CDR3 contains 14 residues. The ends lost 3 bases at V and 5 bases at J; junction bases unmatched: 4. The CDR3, as DNA: TGTGCCAGCAGCTTGGACAGGGTAGTAGATACGCAGTATTTT. Translation gives CASSLDRVVDTQYF.

The chain couples TRBV7-2 to TRBJ2-3; TRBD1 matches at 8 bases. J gave up 4 bases and V 5 bases, and 8 bases lay outside the gene matches. CDR1 SGHTA and CDR2 FQGNSA come from the germline V gene. This CDR3 region has 15 residues. CDR3 protein: CASSPQGASADTQYF. For the CDR3, the DNA is TGTGCCAGCAGCCCCCAGGGGGCGTCGGCAGATACGCAGTATTTT. Full variable domain (remainder filled in from reference TRBV7-2 and TRBJ2-3): GAGVSQSPSNKVTEKGKDVELRCDPISGHTALYWYRQSLGQGLEFLIYFQGNSAPDKSGLPSDRFSAERTGGSVSTLTIQRTQQEDSAVYLCASSPQGASADTQYFGPGTRLTVL.

This chain links TRBV19 with TRBJ2-3; TRBD2 matches at 9 bases. Germline V gene sequence: CDR1 LNHDA, CDR2 SQIVND (reference sequence). V was clipped by 1 base and J by 4 bases; unmatched bases: 6. The CDR3 runs 16 residues. CDR3 loop: CASSIGGGGASDTQYF. Here the CDR3 DNA reads TGTGCCAGTAGTATAGGAGGCGGGGGGGCCTCAGATACGCAGTATTTT.

This rearrangement joins TRBV6-5 to TRBJ1-3, with a possible D match to TRBD1 (5 bases). The CDR3 totals 16 residues. The ends were cut back, 1 base at V and 0 bases at J, with 10 bases in the middle. The germline V gene encodes CDR1 MNHEY and CDR2 SVGAGI. DNA for the CDR3: TGTGCCAGCAGTTACTGGGGCGGAGACTCTGGAAACACCATATATTTT. Protein: CASSYWGGDSGNTIYF.

This chain joins TRBV30 and TRBJ1-5; TRBD1 is a possible D gene (5 bases). CDR3 size: 17 residues. V was pared by 0 bases and J by 3 bases, with 18 bases between. Germline V gene lookup returns CDR1 GTSNPN and CDR2 SVGIG (reference sequence). CDR3 in DNA: TGTGCCTGGAGTGTTAGGATCGGGGGAGGGCACAATCAGCCCCAGCATTTT. Amino acid sequence: CAWSVRIGGGHNQPQHF. The complete variable domain, with remaining parts taken from reference TRBV30 and TRBJ1-5, reads SQTIHQWPATLVQPVGSPLSLECTVEGTSNPNLYWYRQAAGRGLQLLFYSVGIGQISSEVPQNLSASRPQDRQFILSSKKLLLSDSGFYLCAWSVRIGGGHNQPQHFGDGTRLSIL.

This rearrangement joins TRBV7-9 to TRBJ1-4, with 7 bases that match TRBD1. Per germline, CDR1 SEHNR and CDR2 FQNEAQ (reference sequence). This CDR3 spans 14 amino acids. Germline trimming cut 6 bases from V and 8 bases from J; bases unmatched to any gene: 9. The CDR3 loop is CASRGTGVREKLFF. DNA of the CDR3: TGTGCCAGCAGGGGTACAGGGGTGAGAGAAAAACTGTTTTTT.

This clone was observed a few times. This chain joins TRBV7-9 and TRBJ2-7, with D unclear. Germline V gives CDR1 SEHNR, CDR2 FQNEAQ (reference sequence). V was clipped by 2 bases and J by 6 bases, with 11 bases between them. The CDR3 extends over 13 amino acids. CDR3 loop: CASSLTGVGEQYF. In DNA form, the CDR3 reads TGTGCCAGCAGCTTAACGGGTGTAGGCGAGCAGTACTTC.

The V gene is TRBV18, the J gene TRBJ1-1; 8 bases are a match to TRBD1. The CDR3 has 15 amino acids. Germline-derived CDR1 and CDR2 are KGHSH and LQKENI. The J segment lost 0 bases and the V segment lost 4 bases, leaving 4 bases of the junction unmatched. The CDR3 DNA is TGTGCCAGCTCACAAACAGGGGGGATGAACACTGAAGCTTTCTTT. It yields the protein CASSQTGGMNTEAFF.

The V call is TRBV2, the J call TRBJ2-1; weak D call: TRBD2 (6 bases). This CDR3 contains 16 residues. V gave up 3 bases and J gave up 12 bases, with 24 bases separating them. Germline CDR1 and CDR2: SNHLY and FYNNEI. Here the CDR3 reads CASSELPVRARRGQFF. In nucleotides, the CDR3 is TGTGCCAGCAGTGAGCTGCCCGTCAGAGCCAGGAGGGGGCAGTTCTTC.

This clone was recorded only once. This rearrangement joins TRBV19 to TRBJ2-3; 8 bases are shared with TRBD1. There are 13 residues in the CDR3. The V gene's germline CDR1 is LNHDA and CDR2 SQIVND (reference sequence). With 7 bases clipped from V and 7 bases from J, the junction kept 7 bases outside the gene matches. Here the CDR3 reads CASMKTGAHTQYF. CDR3 DNA: TGTGCCAGTATGAAGACAGGGGCCCATACGCAGTATTTT.

This chain uses TRBV10-3 with TRBJ2-3; a possible D gene is TRBD1 (6 bases). The CDR3 runs 12 residues. Trimming stripped 6 bases from V and 5 bases from J, with 9 bases between. CDR1 ENHRY and CDR2 SYGVKD come from the germline V gene. The CDR3 nucleotides read TGTGCCATCAGAGGGGGTGGAGATACGCAGTATTTT. It specifies CAIRGGGDTQYF.

The J gene is TRBJ1-5, the V gene TRBV5-4, with 9 bases lining up with TRBD1. The CDR3 spans 17 residues. J was trimmed by 7 bases and V by 0 bases; bases with no gene match: 11. Per the germline V gene, CDR1 is SGHNT and CDR2 is YYREEE (reference sequence). The CDR3 DNA is TGTGCCAGCAGCTTGGGGGGGGACAGGGAGGACGGGCAGCCCCAGCATTTT. Amino acids: CASSLGGDREDGQPQHF.

Remarks on this clone: The identical CDR3 is also encoded by other nucleotide sequences in the sample. The chain combines TRBV6-4 with TRBJ2-3; TRBD2 aligns across 8 bases. Germline CDR1 and CDR2: MRHNA and SNTAGT. The CDR3 contains 15 residues. V shed 0 bases, J shed 3 bases, and the junction held 2 bases outside the gene matches. The CDR3 DNA is TGTGCCAGCAGTGACTCGAGCGGGGGAACAGATACGCAGTATTTT. Translation: CASSDSSGGTDTQYF.

This clone was counted between two and nine times. The chain links TRBV10-1 to TRBJ1-1, with 7 bases aligning to TRBD1. With 5 bases clipped from V and 1 base from J, the junction kept 4 bases outside the gene matches. CDR1 is WNHNN and CDR2 is SYGVQD in the germline V gene (reference sequence). This CDR3 contains 14 residues. CDR3 protein: CASSKTGTNTEAFF. The CDR3 bases are TGCGCCAGCAGTAAGACAGGGACGAACACTGAAGCTTTCTTT.

V is TRBV9 and J is TRBJ1-6; 11 bases line up with TRBD1. Germline assignment: CDR1 SGDLS and CDR2 YYNGEE. V shed 0 bases, J shed 9 bases, and the junction held 11 bases outside the gene matches. The CDR3 totals 18 residues. The CDR3 nucleotides read TGTGCCAGCAGCGTAGGGTTTTACCCGGGACAGGGGGTTTCACCCCTCCACTTT. Residues: CASSVGFYPGQGVSPLHF. Full variable domain (remainder filled in from reference TRBV9 and TRBJ1-6): DSGVTQTPKHLITATGQRVTLRCSPRSGDLSVYWYQQSLDQGLQFLIQYYNGEERAKGNILERFSAQQFPDLHSELNLSSLELGDSALYFCASSVGFYPGQGVSPLHFGNGTRLTVT.